This TCR beta chain was captured by sequencing in a study of patients and donors after allogeneic stem cell transplantation. CDR3 length: 15 amino acids. V was trimmed by 3 bases and J by 0 bases, leaving 11 bases between them. The germline V gene encodes CDR1 KGHDR and CDR2 SFDVKD. This clonotype was detected a few times. TCRdb recomputed calls from the RT-PCR reads with MiXCR, one row per CDR3 protein. The profile shows about 230,000 distinct CDR3 sequences, around 14% of them singletons. This TCR derives from a human donor who was either an allogeneic HSCT recipient or a stem cell or donor lymphocyte infusion donor (not recorded which). It is not recorded whose cells these are; they may come from a transplant donor. The chain has TRBV24-1 and TRBJ2-7; D may match TRBD1 or TRBD2 (5 bases each). The sequencing input was blood, either unsorted or a sorted T cell fraction (not recorded which). In DNA, the CDR3 is TGTGCCACCAGTGATGGGGGTCTAAGCTCCTACGAGCAGTACTTC. The encoded protein is CATSDGGLSSYEQYF.